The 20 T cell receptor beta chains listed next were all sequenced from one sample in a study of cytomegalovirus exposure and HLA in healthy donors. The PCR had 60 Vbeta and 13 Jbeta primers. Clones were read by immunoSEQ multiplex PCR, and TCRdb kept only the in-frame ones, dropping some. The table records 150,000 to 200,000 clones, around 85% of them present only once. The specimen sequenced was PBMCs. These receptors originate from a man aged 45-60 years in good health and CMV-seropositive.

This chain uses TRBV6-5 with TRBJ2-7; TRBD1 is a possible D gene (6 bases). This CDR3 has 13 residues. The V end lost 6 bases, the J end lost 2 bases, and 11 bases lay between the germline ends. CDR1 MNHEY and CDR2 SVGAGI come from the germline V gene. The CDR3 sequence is CASRGDNPYEQYF. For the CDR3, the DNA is TGTGCCAGCAGGGGGGACAACCCCTACGAGCAGTACTTC.

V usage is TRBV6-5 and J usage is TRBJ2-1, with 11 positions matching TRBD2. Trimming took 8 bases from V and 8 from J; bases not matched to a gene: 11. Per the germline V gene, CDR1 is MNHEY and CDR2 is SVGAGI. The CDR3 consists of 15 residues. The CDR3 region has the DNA TGTGCCAGCTCCCATACCCCGGGACTAGCGGATGAGCAGTTCTTC. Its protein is CASSHTPGLADEQFF.

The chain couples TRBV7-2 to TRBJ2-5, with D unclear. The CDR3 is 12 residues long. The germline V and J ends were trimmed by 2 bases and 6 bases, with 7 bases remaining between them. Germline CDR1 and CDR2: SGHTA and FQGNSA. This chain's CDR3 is CASSLPLKTQYF. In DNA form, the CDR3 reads TGTGCCAGCAGCTTACCTTTAAAGACCCAGTACTTC.

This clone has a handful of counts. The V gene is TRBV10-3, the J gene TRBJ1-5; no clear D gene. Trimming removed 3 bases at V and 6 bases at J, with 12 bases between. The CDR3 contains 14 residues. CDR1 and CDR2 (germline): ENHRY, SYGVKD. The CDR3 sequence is CAISDNGGSQPQHF. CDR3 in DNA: TGTGCCATCAGTGATAACGGTGGGAGTCAGCCCCAGCATTTT.

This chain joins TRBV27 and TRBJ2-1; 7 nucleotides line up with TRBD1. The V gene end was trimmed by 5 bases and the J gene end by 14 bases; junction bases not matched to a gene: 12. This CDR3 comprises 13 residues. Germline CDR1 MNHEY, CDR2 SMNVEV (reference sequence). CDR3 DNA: TGTGCCAGCAGTCCGACAGGGTTTATTCTAGAGTTCTTC. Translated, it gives CASSPTGFILEFF.

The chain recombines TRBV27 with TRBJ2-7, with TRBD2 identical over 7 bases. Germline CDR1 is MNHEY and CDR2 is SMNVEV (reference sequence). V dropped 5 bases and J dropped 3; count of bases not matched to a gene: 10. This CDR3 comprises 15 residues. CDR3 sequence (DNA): TGTGCCAGCAGTGTTTGGGGCGGGAGAATCTACGAGCAGTACTTC. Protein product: CASSVWGGRIYEQYF.

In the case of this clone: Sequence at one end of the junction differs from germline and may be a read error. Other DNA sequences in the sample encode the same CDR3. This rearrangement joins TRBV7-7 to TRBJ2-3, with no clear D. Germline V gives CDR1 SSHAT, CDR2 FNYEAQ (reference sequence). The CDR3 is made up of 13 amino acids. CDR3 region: CASSLGRTDTQYF. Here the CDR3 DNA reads TGTGCTAGCAGCTTAGGGCGCACAGATACGCAGTATTTT.

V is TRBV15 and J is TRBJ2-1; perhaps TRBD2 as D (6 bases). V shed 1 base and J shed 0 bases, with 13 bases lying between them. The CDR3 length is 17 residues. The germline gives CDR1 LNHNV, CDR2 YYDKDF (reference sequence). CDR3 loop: CATSRAPRGSSYNEQFF. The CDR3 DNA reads TGTGCCACCAGCAGAGCGCCCCGGGGGAGCTCCTACAATGAGCAGTTCTTC.

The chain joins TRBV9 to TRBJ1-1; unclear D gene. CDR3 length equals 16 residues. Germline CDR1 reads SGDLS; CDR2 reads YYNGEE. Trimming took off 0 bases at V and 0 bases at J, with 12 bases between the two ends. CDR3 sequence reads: CASSVGAGVMNTEAFF. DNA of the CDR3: TGTGCCAGCAGCGTAGGGGCTGGCGTCATGAACACTGAAGCTTTCTTT. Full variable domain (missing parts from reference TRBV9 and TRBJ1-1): DSGVTQTPKHLITATGQRVTLRCSPRSGDLSVYWYQQSLDQGLQFLIQYYNGEERAKGNILERFSAQQFPDLHSELNLSSLELGDSALYFCASSVGAGVMNTEAFFGQGTRLTVV.

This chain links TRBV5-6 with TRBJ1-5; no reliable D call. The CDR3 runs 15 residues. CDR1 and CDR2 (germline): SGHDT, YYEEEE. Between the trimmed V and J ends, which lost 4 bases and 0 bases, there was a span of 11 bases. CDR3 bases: TGTGCCAGCAGCCTGACACGGTATAGCAATCAGCCCCAGCATTTT. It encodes CASSLTRYSNQPQHF.

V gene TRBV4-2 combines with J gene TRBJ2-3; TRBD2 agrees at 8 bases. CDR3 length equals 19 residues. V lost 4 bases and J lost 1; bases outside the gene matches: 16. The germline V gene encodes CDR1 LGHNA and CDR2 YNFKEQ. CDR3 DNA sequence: TGTGCCAGCAGCCCAAGCGCGGGCCTAGCGGGTCTCGGCACAGATACGCAGTATTTT. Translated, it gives CASSPSAGLAGLGTDTQYF.

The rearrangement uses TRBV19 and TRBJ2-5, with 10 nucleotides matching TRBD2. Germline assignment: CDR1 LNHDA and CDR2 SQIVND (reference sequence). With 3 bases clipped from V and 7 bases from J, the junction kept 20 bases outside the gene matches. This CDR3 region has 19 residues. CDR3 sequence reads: CASSIPLASGGDYMGTQYF. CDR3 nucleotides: TGTGCCAGTAGTATCCCTCTGGCTAGCGGGGGAGACTATATGGGGACCCAGTACTTC.

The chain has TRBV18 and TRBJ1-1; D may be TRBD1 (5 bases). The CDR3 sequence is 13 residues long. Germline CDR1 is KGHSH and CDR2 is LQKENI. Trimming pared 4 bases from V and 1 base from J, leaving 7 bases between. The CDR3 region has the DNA TGTGCCAGCTCACTTGACAGGAACACTGAAGCTTTCTTT. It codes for CASSLDRNTEAFF.

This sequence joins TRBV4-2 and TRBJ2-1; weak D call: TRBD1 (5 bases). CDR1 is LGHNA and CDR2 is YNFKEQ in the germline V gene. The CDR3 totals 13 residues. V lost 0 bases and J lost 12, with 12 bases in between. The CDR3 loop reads CASSQDGLQGQFF. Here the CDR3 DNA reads TGTGCCAGCAGCCAAGATGGGCTCCAGGGGCAGTTCTTC.

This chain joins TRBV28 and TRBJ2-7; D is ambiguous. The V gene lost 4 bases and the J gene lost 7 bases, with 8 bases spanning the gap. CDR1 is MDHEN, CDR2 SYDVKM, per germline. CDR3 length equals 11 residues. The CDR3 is CASSSQVEQYF. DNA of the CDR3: TGTGCCAGCAGTTCCCAGGTGGAGCAGTACTTC.

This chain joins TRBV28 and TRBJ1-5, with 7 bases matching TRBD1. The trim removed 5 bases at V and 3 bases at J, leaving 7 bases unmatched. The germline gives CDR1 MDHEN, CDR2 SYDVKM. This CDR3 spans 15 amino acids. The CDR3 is CASSRPGQANQPQHF. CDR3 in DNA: TGTGCCAGCAGTCGCCCCGGACAGGCCAATCAGCCCCAGCATTTT.

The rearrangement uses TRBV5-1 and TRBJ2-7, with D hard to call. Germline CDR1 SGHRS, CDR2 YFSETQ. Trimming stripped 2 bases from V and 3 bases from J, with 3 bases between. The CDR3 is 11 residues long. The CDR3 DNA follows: TGCGCCAGCAGCTTCGGCTACGAGCAGTACTTC. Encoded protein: CASSFGYEQYF.

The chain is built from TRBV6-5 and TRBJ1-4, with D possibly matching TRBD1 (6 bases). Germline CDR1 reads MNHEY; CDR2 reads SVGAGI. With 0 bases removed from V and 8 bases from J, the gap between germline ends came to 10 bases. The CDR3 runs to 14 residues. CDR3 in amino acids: CASSYSPGVEKLFF. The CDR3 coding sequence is TGTGCCAGCAGTTACTCCCCAGGGGTGGAAAAACTGTTTTTT.

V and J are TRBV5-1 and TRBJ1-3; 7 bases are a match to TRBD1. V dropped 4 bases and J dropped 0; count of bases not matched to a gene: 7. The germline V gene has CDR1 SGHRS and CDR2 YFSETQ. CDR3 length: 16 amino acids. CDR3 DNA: TGCGCCAGCAGCGAGATAGGGGGCTTCTCTGGAAACACCATATATTTT. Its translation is CASSEIGGFSGNTIYF.

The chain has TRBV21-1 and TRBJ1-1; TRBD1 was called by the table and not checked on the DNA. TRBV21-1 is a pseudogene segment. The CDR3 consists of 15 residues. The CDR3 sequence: CASSKEETGRTEAFF. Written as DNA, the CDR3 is TGTGCCAGCAGCAAAGAAGAGACAGGGCGTACTGAAGCTTTCTTT.